A selection of T cell receptor beta chains follows, all from one sample in a study of shared clonotypes between healthy human individuals. Produced via immunoSEQ multiplex PCR; TCRdb's table is partial and in-frame only. The repertoire holds under 1 million clones, with 90% to 98% as singletons. The sequenced material came from naive CD8+ T cells sorted from blood. These receptors came from a man aged 25 to 45 in good health. Both conserved end residues are part of each CDR3. D genes are given only for firm matches. Rows give clone size only sometimes, using once, few, many, or a class for an expanded clone.

d_gene: -; v_gene: TRBV29-1; len: 12; abundance: -; j_gene: TRBJ2-7; CDR3aa: CSAGQPPYEQYF; CDR3nt: TGCAGCGCCGGTCAACCCCCCTACGAGCAGTACTTC
d_gene: TRBD1; v_gene: TRBV28; len: 17; abundance: -; j_gene: TRBJ1-5; CDR3aa: CASTSRDSAYSNQPQHF; CDR3nt: TGTGCCAGCACAAGCCGGGACAGTGCATATAGCAATCAGCCCCAGCATTTT
d_gene: -; v_gene: TRBV10-3; len: 12; abundance: -; j_gene: TRBJ2-1; CDR3aa: CAISSDHNEQFF; CDR3nt: TGTGCCATCAGTTCCGACCACAATGAGCAGTTCTTC
d_gene: -; v_gene: TRBV7-9; len: 12; abundance: -; j_gene: TRBJ1-2; CDR3aa: CASSQSQGGYTF; CDR3nt: TGTGCCAGCAGCCAGAGCCAGGGGGGCTACACCTTC
d_gene: TRBD2; v_gene: TRBV25-1; len: 17; abundance: -; j_gene: TRBJ2-3; CDR3aa: CASSDWTSGIRTDTQYF; CDR3nt: TGTGCCAGCAGTGACTGGACTAGCGGGATTCGCACAGATACGCAGTATTTT
d_gene: -; v_gene: TRBV7-9; len: 17; abundance: -; j_gene: TRBJ2-3; CDR3aa: CASSLSVAQDGTDTQYF; CDR3nt: TGTGCCAGCAGCTTATCCGTTGCCCAAGATGGCACAGATACGCAGTATTTT
d_gene: -; v_gene: TRBV27; len: 15; abundance: -; j_gene: TRBJ2-2; CDR3aa: CASSFSGRDHGELFF; CDR3nt: TGTGCCAGCAGTTTTTCCGGCAGGGACCACGGGGAGCTGTTTTTT
d_gene: TRBD2; v_gene: TRBV29-1; len: 13; abundance: -; j_gene: TRBJ2-7; CDR3aa: CSVVRGETYEQYF; CDR3nt: TGCAGCGTTGTACGGGGGGAAACCTACGAGCAGTACTTC
d_gene: TRBD1; v_gene: TRBV11-2; len: 14; abundance: -; j_gene: TRBJ2-7; CDR3aa: CASSWGQDPYEQYF; CDR3nt: TGTGCCAGCAGCTGGGGACAGGATCCCTACGAGCAGTACTTC
d_gene: -; v_gene: TRBV7-9; len: 15; abundance: -; j_gene: TRBJ2-1; CDR3aa: CASSQEGGTHGEQFF; CDR3nt: TGTGCCAGCAGCCAAGAGGGCGGGACTCACGGTGAGCAGTTCTTC
d_gene: -; v_gene: TRBV5-1; len: 14; abundance: -; j_gene: TRBJ2-7; CDR3aa: CASSLVDTLDEQYF; CDR3nt: TGCGCCAGCAGCTTGGTGGACACCCTCGACGAGCAGTACTTC
d_gene: -; v_gene: TRBV29-1; len: 14; abundance: -; j_gene: TRBJ2-7; CDR3aa: CSVESRDGSYEQYF; CDR3nt: TGCAGCGTAGAATCAAGGGACGGTTCCTACGAGCAGTACTTC
d_gene: -; v_gene: TRBV9; len: 14; abundance: -; j_gene: TRBJ2-2; CDR3aa: CASSGGVHTGELFF; CDR3nt: TGTGCCAGCAGCGGCGGGGTTCACACCGGGGAGCTGTTTTTT
d_gene: -; v_gene: TRBV5-1; len: 13; abundance: -; j_gene: TRBJ1-1; CDR3aa: CASSLEGLTEAFF; CDR3nt: TGCGCCAGCAGCTTGGAGGGGCTCACTGAAGCTTTCTTT
d_gene: -; v_gene: TRBV30; len: 13; abundance: -; j_gene: TRBJ1-2; CDR3aa: CAGWITDSYGYTF; CDR3nt: TGTGCCGGTTGGATAACGGACTCGTATGGCTACACCTTC
d_gene: TRBD2; v_gene: TRBV7-2; len: 15; abundance: -; j_gene: TRBJ2-5; CDR3aa: CASSQAPGGKETQYF; CDR3nt: TGTGCCAGCAGCCAAGCCCCGGGAGGTAAAGAGACCCAGTACTTC
d_gene: -; v_gene: TRBV7-3; len: 15; abundance: -; j_gene: TRBJ2-1; CDR3aa: CASSLTSYGDNEQFF; CDR3nt: TGTGCCAGCAGCTTAACTTCCTACGGGGACAATGAGCAGTTCTTC
d_gene: TRBD2; v_gene: TRBV14; len: 18; abundance: -; j_gene: TRBJ2-2; CDR3aa: CASSQGRTSGRVSGELFF; CDR3nt: TGTGCCAGCAGCCAAGGGCGGACTAGCGGGAGAGTTTCCGGGGAGCTGTTTTTT
d_gene: TRBD2; v_gene: TRBV6-6; len: 12; abundance: -; j_gene: TRBJ2-1; CDR3aa: CAAAGESNEQFF; CDR3nt: TGTGCTGCAGCGGGAGAATCCAATGAGCAGTTCTTC
d_gene: -; v_gene: TRBV30; len: 13; abundance: -; j_gene: TRBJ2-7; CDR3aa: CAWSDSLSYEQYF; CDR3nt: TGTGCCTGGAGTGACAGTCTCTCCTACGAGCAGTACTTC
d_gene: -; v_gene: TRBV7-8; len: 12; abundance: -; j_gene: TRBJ2-1; CDR3aa: CASSLVWYEQFF; CDR3nt: TGTGCCAGCAGCTTAGTTTGGTATGAGCAGTTCTTC
d_gene: TRBD2; v_gene: TRBV7-8; len: 17; abundance: -; j_gene: TRBJ2-1; CDR3aa: CASSYRLAGGPNNEQFF; CDR3nt: TGTGCCAGCAGCTACCGACTAGCGGGAGGACCCAACAATGAGCAGTTCTTC
d_gene: TRBD2; v_gene: TRBV19; len: 15; abundance: -; j_gene: TRBJ2-7; CDR3aa: CASSIVLAGDERQYF; CDR3nt: TGTGCCAGTAGTATCGTTCTAGCGGGAGACGAACGGCAGTACTTC
d_gene: -; v_gene: TRBV6-1; len: 15; abundance: -; j_gene: TRBJ2-7; CDR3aa: CASSEVLSGSYEQYF; CDR3nt: TGTGCCAGCAGTGAAGTACTTAGCGGAAGTTACGAGCAGTACTTC
d_gene: TRBD1; v_gene: TRBV10-2; len: 14; abundance: -; j_gene: TRBJ2-7; CDR3aa: CASSDRGRPYEQYF; CDR3nt: TGCGCCAGCAGTGACAGGGGGCGTCCCTACGAGCAGTACTTC
d_gene: -; v_gene: TRBV4-1; len: 15; abundance: -; j_gene: TRBJ2-7; CDR3aa: CASSQDAGFHYEQYF; CDR3nt: TGCGCCAGCAGCCAAGATGCGGGGTTTCACTACGAGCAGTACTTC
d_gene: -; v_gene: TRBV7-9; len: 13; abundance: -; j_gene: TRBJ2-3; CDR3aa: CASAEVGTDTQYF; CDR3nt: TGTGCCAGCGCGGAGGTCGGGACAGATACGCAGTATTTT
d_gene: -; v_gene: TRBV19; len: 15; abundance: -; j_gene: TRBJ1-5; CDR3aa: CASSGPSAAGQPQHF; CDR3nt: TGTGCCAGTAGTGGTCCCTCCGCCGCGGGTCAGCCCCAGCATTTT
d_gene: -; v_gene: TRBV14; len: 14; abundance: -; j_gene: TRBJ2-3; CDR3aa: CASSQKGFADTQYF; CDR3nt: TGTGCCAGCAGCCAGAAGGGTTTTGCAGATACGCAGTATTTT
d_gene: -; v_gene: TRBV28; len: 14; abundance: -; j_gene: TRBJ2-5; CDR3aa: CASRTTDYQETQYF; CDR3nt: TGTGCCAGCAGGACAACGGATTACCAAGAGACCCAGTACTTC
d_gene: TRBD1; v_gene: TRBV10-3; len: 16; abundance: -; j_gene: TRBJ2-1; CDR3aa: CAISESTGWSYNEQFF; CDR3nt: TGTGCCATCAGTGAGTCGACAGGGTGGTCCTACAATGAGCAGTTCTTC
d_gene: -; v_gene: TRBV21-1; len: 13; abundance: -; j_gene: TRBJ2-7; CDR3aa: CASTHGTSYEQYF; CDR3nt: TGTGCCAGCACTCACGGGACCTCCTACGAGCAGTACTTC
d_gene: -; v_gene: TRBV6-1; len: 15; abundance: -; j_gene: TRBJ1-5; CDR3aa: CASTTREGWLQPQHF; CDR3nt: TGTGCCAGCACTACTAGGGAGGGGTGGCTTCAGCCCCAGCATTTT
d_gene: TRBD2; v_gene: TRBV25-1; len: 15; abundance: once; j_gene: TRBJ2-3; CDR3aa: CASSGVAGSTHTQYF; CDR3nt: TGTGCCAGCAGTGGGGTAGCGGGATCCACACATACGCAGTATTTT
d_gene: TRBD2; v_gene: TRBV28; len: 17; abundance: -; j_gene: TRBJ2-2; CDR3aa: CASRGLVWTSGAGELFF; CDR3nt: TGTGCCAGCAGGGGGTTAGTTTGGACTAGCGGGGCCGGGGAGCTGTTTTTT
d_gene: -; v_gene: TRBV9; len: 18; abundance: -; j_gene: TRBJ1-1; CDR3aa: CASSVVPAGGDLNTEAFF; CDR3nt: TGTGCCAGCAGCGTAGTCCCCGCCGGGGGCGACCTGAACACTGAAGCTTTCTTT
d_gene: -; v_gene: TRBV5-4; len: 12; abundance: -; j_gene: TRBJ2-7; CDR3aa: CASSLTNYEQYF; CDR3nt: TGTGCCAGCAGCTTGACCAACTACGAGCAGTACTTC
d_gene: -; v_gene: TRBV9; len: 15; abundance: -; j_gene: TRBJ2-6; CDR3aa: CASSPPHSGANVLTF; CDR3nt: TGTGCCAGCAGCCCCCCGCACTCTGGGGCCAACGTCCTGACTTTC